This TCR beta chain was retrieved from a study of blood T cell repertoires in COVID-19. Looking at the study overall: Nucleic acid was either cDNA or gDNA, and it came from T cells, B-cell-depleted T cells, or PBMCs.

With V trimmed by 1 base and J by 3 bases, 5 bases remained unmatched. This CDR3 comprises 14 residues. CDR1 and CDR2 (germline): GTSNPN, SVGIG (reference sequence). TCRdb's table, derived via immunoSEQ multiplex PCR, lists solely in-frame clones and lacks some. The sample yields about 200,000 clones, approximately 86% seen once. The genes are TRBV30 and TRBJ1-1; 7 bases match TRBD1. The specimen was peripheral blood. This clonotype was obtained from a man between 60 and 75 years old with COVID-19, enrolled during active disease. CDR3 region: CAWSEAGGHTEAFF. CDR3 in DNA: TGTGCCTGGAGTGAGGCAGGGGGGCACACTGAAGCTTTCTTT.